These 14 T cell receptor beta chains were all obtained from the same sample, sequenced in a study of PD-L1 blockade in urothelial cancer (dated by TCRdb to the late 2010s). This specimen's time point label, interpreted: peripheral blood 6 weeks after treatment start. The protocol used for the library was the immunoSEQ multiplex PCR assay. TCRdb's version of the immuneACCESS table is confined to in-frame rearrangements and falls short of the full clone set. An unresolved V gene accounts for under half of the shortfall where checked; the remainder is of unknown origin. Counted in this sample were around 69,000 clones; 85% to 95% of them appeared once. Roughly 0.87% of the sample rests with the top ten. The sequences come from PBMCs, collected around atezolizumab (anti-PD-L1) treatment. The receptor set was obtained from a woman aged 80 or older with urothelial cancer.

The CDR3 region has the DNA TGCGCCAGCAGCATCCTGAGACAGTCGACTGAAGCTTTCTTT. This sequence encodes CASSILRQSTEAFF. The chain combines TRBV5-1 with TRBJ1-1, with D possibly being TRBD1 (5 bases). From germline, CDR1 is SGHRS and CDR2 YFSETQ. CDR3 length: 14 residues. V was clipped by 4 bases and J by 5 bases, with 15 bases between them.

The genes are TRBV7-2 and TRBJ1-4; D gene unclear. CDR3 length equals 15 residues. Germline CDR1 reads SGHTA; CDR2 reads FQGNSA. V was clipped by 6 bases and J by 7 bases, with 18 bases between them. The CDR3 bases are TGTGCCAGCAGTCACCACGCGAACGGAGGTGAAAAACTGTTTTTT. This encodes CASSHHANGGEKLFF. The variable domain in full, with the rest retrieved from reference TRBV7-2 and TRBJ1-4, is GAGVSQSPSNKVTEKGKDVELRCDPISGHTALYWYRQSLGQGLEFLIYFQGNSAPDKSGLPSDRFSAERTGGSVSTLTIQRTQQEDSAVYLCASSHHANGGEKLFFGSGTQLSVL.

The chain has TRBV6-6 and TRBJ2-2; maybe TRBD1 (5 bases). Trimming shortened V by 2 bases and J by 7 bases, and 5 bases separated the two germline ends. CDR3 length equals 12 residues. CDR1 is MNHNY and CDR2 is SVGAGI in the germline V gene (reference sequence). The CDR3 DNA follows: TGTGCCAGCAGTTACCAGGGCGGGGAGCTGTTTTTT. It codes for CASSYQGGELFF.

The chain carries TRBV9 and TRBJ2-4, with TRBD2 matching 12 bases. V lost 0 bases and J lost 8; bases outside the gene matches: 6. CDR3 length: 16 residues. The germline CDR1 and CDR2 sequences are SGDLS and YYNGEE. The CDR3 loop is CASSVASSGRADIQYF. The CDR3 DNA reads as TGTGCCAGCAGCGTAGCCTCTAGCGGGAGGGCTGACATTCAGTACTTC.

This chain joins TRBV7-9 and TRBJ2-7; TRBD1 matches at 8 bases. Per the germline V gene, CDR1 is SEHNR and CDR2 is FQNEAQ (reference sequence). The CDR3 sequence is 14 residues long. V was clipped by 4 bases and J by 1 base; unmatched bases: 3. CDR3 in amino acids: CASSYGQGSYEQYF. The CDR3, as DNA: TGTGCCAGCAGCTATGGACAGGGTTCCTACGAGCAGTACTTC.

The V call is TRBV5-1, the J call TRBJ1-2; tentatively, D is TRBD1 (5 bases). Germline CDR1 and CDR2: SGHRS and YFSETQ. Deletions cut 0 bases from V and 7 bases from J, with 10 bases between. The CDR3 has 13 amino acids. The DNA of the CDR3 is TGCGCCAGCAGCTTGGGGCAGGGCCCTGGCTACACCTTC. It codes for CASSLGQGPGYTF.

The rearrangement joins TRBV30 to TRBJ2-2, with TRBD2 matching over 7 bases. J lost 7 bases, V lost 3 bases, and 5 bases had no gene match. CDR3 length: 13 amino acids. CDR1 is GTSNPN, CDR2 SVGIG, per germline (reference sequence). This CDR3 reads CAWSKSGNGELFF. The CDR3 DNA sequence: TGTGCCTGGAGCAAGAGCGGGAACGGGGAGCTGTTTTTT.

The chain uses TRBV6-1 and TRBJ2-7; TRBD2 matches 8 bases. This CDR3 is built from 14 residues. The V and J ends lost 3 bases and 6 bases, in that order; junction bases with no gene match: 7. CDR1 and CDR2 from the germline V gene are MNHNS and SASEGT. CDR3 residues: CASSEPGGPGEQYF. The DNA for the CDR3 is TGTGCCAGCAGTGAGCCGGGAGGGCCTGGCGAGCAGTACTTC.

This clone was detected only a few times. Written as DNA, the CDR3 is TGTGCCAGCAGCACGGGTCGGAACACTGAAGCTTTCTTT. It translates to CASSTGRNTEAFF. The chain is built from TRBV9 and TRBJ1-1; D ambiguous. From germline, CDR1 is SGDLS and CDR2 YYNGEE. The length of the CDR3 is 13 residues. Trimming cost V 4 bases and J 1 base, with 8 bases left between them.

The chain uses TRBV5-1 and TRBJ2-3; TRBD2 matches 10 bases. The germline V gene encodes CDR1 SGHRS and CDR2 YFSETQ. The CDR3 totals 14 residues. Trimming at V came to 6 bases and at J to 4 bases, leaving 5 bases not matched to a gene. The CDR3 is CASTPSGSSDTQYF. In DNA form, the CDR3 reads TGCGCCAGCACCCCTAGCGGGAGTTCAGATACGCAGTATTTT. Combining the CDR3 with reference TRBV5-1 and TRBJ2-3 gives the whole variable domain KAGVTQTPRYLIKTRGQQVTLSCSPISGHRSVSWYQQTPGQGLQFLFEYFSETQRNKGNFPGRFSGRQFSNSRSEMNVSTLELGDSALYLCASTPSGSSDTQYFGPGTRLTVL.

The chain employs TRBV9 and TRBJ2-1; 11 bases are a match to TRBD1. Trimming took 2 bases from V and 8 from J; bases not matched to a gene: 6. Germline-derived CDR1 and CDR2 are SGDLS and YYNGEE. This CDR3 has 15 residues. The CDR3 spells CASSVGTGGVDEQFF. The DNA of the CDR3 is TGTGCCAGCAGCGTCGGGACAGGGGGGGTGGATGAGCAGTTCTTC. Variable domain in full (rest from reference TRBV9 and TRBJ2-1): DSGVTQTPKHLITATGQRVTLRCSPRSGDLSVYWYQQSLDQGLQFLIQYYNGEERAKGNILERFSAQQFPDLHSELNLSSLELGDSALYFCASSVGTGGVDEQFFGPGTRLTVL.

This CDR3 is CASSQGGDLNEQFF. The CDR3 nucleotides are TGTGCCAGCAGCCAAGGGGGGGACCTCAATGAGCAGTTCTTC. The rearrangement links TRBV5-4 to TRBJ2-1; TRBD2 might be the D (7 bases). Germline V lookup: CDR1 SGHNT, CDR2 YYREEE (reference sequence). V lost 4 bases to trimming and J lost 6 bases, with 14 bases between them. CDR3 length: 14 residues.

The J gene is TRBJ2-7, the V gene TRBV28; 10 bases are a match to TRBD2. Germline values: CDR1 MDHEN, CDR2 SYDVKM. The V segment lost 5 bases and the J segment 2 bases; nucleotides outside the gene matches: 3. The CDR3 sequence is 14 residues long. The CDR3 DNA is TGTGCCAGCAGTCCTAGCGGGAGCCCCTACGAGCAGTACTTC. It translates to CASSPSGSPYEQYF.

The V gene is TRBV11-1, the J gene TRBJ2-1; D remains unclear. Germline V gives CDR1 SGHAT, CDR2 FQDESV (reference sequence). Deletions cut 1 base from V and 0 bases from J, with 7 bases between. The CDR3 contains 15 residues. The CDR3 is CASSLGGGSYNEQFF. CDR3 in DNA: TGTGCCAGCAGCTTAGGAGGCGGCTCCTACAATGAGCAGTTCTTC.